The 22 T cell receptor beta chains presented below share a single source sample, sequenced in a study of blood T cell repertoires in COVID-19. This table comes from immunoSEQ multiplex PCR, and its TCRdb copy is limited to in-frame clones, with some not included. Found here are about 290,000 clones, 75% to 90% of them singletons; the top ten hold approximately 4.6%. The source material was peripheral blood. These receptors were collected from a man aged 35-49 years with acute or convalescent COVID-19.

This clone was seen once. This chain joins TRBV6-5 and TRBJ2-7; 11 nucleotides align to TRBD1. Germline V lookup: CDR1 MNHEY, CDR2 SVGAGI. CDR3 size: 15 residues. The ends lost 8 bases at V and 2 bases at J; junction bases unmatched: 8. The CDR3 loop is CASSRSGQGAYEQYF. In nucleotides, the CDR3 is TGTGCCAGCTCCCGCTCGGGACAGGGGGCCTACGAGCAGTACTTC.

This clone was counted a single time. The V and J genes are TRBV7-9 and TRBJ1-1; 8 bases map to TRBD1. Trimming cost V 3 bases and J 3 bases; bases outside gene matches: 3. The CDR3 runs 14 residues. Germline assignment: CDR1 SEHNR and CDR2 FQNEAQ (reference sequence). CDR3 sequence (DNA): TGTGCCAGCAGCTTCGGACAGGGAGACACTGAAGCTTTCTTT. Translated, it gives CASSFGQGDTEAFF.

This sequence joins TRBV12-5 and TRBJ1-1; no clear D. There are 13 residues in the CDR3. The germline gives CDR1 LGHNT, CDR2 FRNRAP. Deletions cut 2 bases from V and 3 bases from J, with 7 bases between. The CDR3 nucleotides are TGTGCTAGTGGTTTGTTGGCGGACACTGAAGCTTTCTTT. Amino acid sequence: CASGLLADTEAFF. The whole variable domain, remainder taken from reference TRBV12-5 and TRBJ1-1, is DARVTQTPRHKVTEMGQEVTMRCQPILGHNTVFWYRQTMMQGLELLAYFRNRAPLDDSGMPKDRFSAEMPDATLATLKIQPSEPRDSAVYFCASGLLADTEAFFGQGTRLTVV.

The chain employs TRBV7-8 and TRBJ1-2; 7 bases fit TRBD1. Germline CDR1 is SGHVS and CDR2 is FQNEAQ. This CDR3 is built from 15 residues. J gave up 4 bases and V 7 bases, and 12 bases lay outside the gene matches. As DNA, the CDR3 is TGTGCCAGCACCCTAAGGGAGACAGGGCCCTATGGCTACACCTTC. Protein sequence: CASTLRETGPYGYTF.

The CDR3 here is CSIRFNYGYTF. The DNA of the CDR3 is TGCAGCATCAGGTTTAACTATGGCTACACCTTC. The J gene is TRBJ1-2, the V gene TRBV29-1, with D unclear. This CDR3 is built from 11 residues. Trimming pared 8 bases from V and 1 base from J, leaving 8 bases between. Germline values: CDR1 SQVTM, CDR2 ANQGSEA.

The chain has TRBV12-5 and TRBJ1-1; D perhaps matches TRBD1 (6 bases). From germline, CDR1 is LGHNT and CDR2 FRNRAP. The CDR3 is 13 residues long. The V end lost 1 base, the J end lost 10 bases, and 13 bases lay between the germline ends. In nucleotides, the CDR3 is TGTGCTAGTGGTTTGGAGGCAGGGGCTGCAGCTTTCTTT. It specifies CASGLEAGAAAFF.

The CDR3 region is CASRGLAGKETQYF. DNA of the CDR3: TGCGCCAGCCGGGGACTAGCGGGGAAAGAGACCCAGTACTTC. This rearrangement joins TRBV5-1 to TRBJ2-5; 13 nucleotides align to TRBD2. The CDR3 is 14 residues long. Germline values: CDR1 SGHRS, CDR2 YFSETQ. Trimming at V came to 7 bases and at J to 3 bases, leaving 3 bases not matched to a gene.

The chain couples TRBV20-1 to TRBJ1-1; D is unclear. V was shortened by 4 bases and J by 6 bases, with 9 bases between the two germline ends. CDR1 and CDR2 from the germline V gene are DFQATT and SNEGSKA (reference sequence). The CDR3 contains 11 residues. CDR3 in DNA: TGCAGTGCTACTAGGCTCCCTGAAGCTTTCTTT. This translates into CSATRLPEAFF.

The CDR3 sequence: CASSSREGGEAFF. The DNA for the CDR3 is TGCGCCAGCAGCTCCCGGGAGGGAGGTGAAGCTTTCTTT. This chain links TRBV5-1 with TRBJ1-1; D gene unclear. CDR3 length equals 13 residues. V gave up 3 bases and J gave up 7 bases, with 13 bases separating them. Germline V gene lookup returns CDR1 SGHRS and CDR2 YFSETQ.

The chain uses TRBV2 and TRBJ2-1; 7 nucleotides agree with TRBD1. This CDR3 contains 17 residues. The V gene's germline CDR1 is SNHLY and CDR2 FYNNEI. Trimming at V came to 5 bases and at J to 4 bases, leaving 14 bases not matched to a gene. The CDR3 loop reads CASSPGGDSLRYNEQFF. The CDR3 DNA sequence: TGTGCCAGCAGTCCAGGGGGAGACTCCCTCCGGTACAATGAGCAGTTCTTC.

V is TRBV19 and J is TRBJ1-1, with a weak D call TRBD1 (6 bases). The CDR3 covers 14 residues. Between the trimmed V and J ends, which lost 8 bases and 1 base, there was a span of 14 bases. Germline V gene sequence: CDR1 LNHDA, CDR2 SQIVND (reference sequence). The CDR3 DNA sequence: TGTGCCAGTCACAGGGTTTTCGGGAACACTGAAGCTTTCTTT. Amino acids: CASHRVFGNTEAFF.

The chain carries TRBV6-5 and TRBJ2-3; 8 positions match TRBD2. Germline CDR1 and CDR2: MNHEY and SVGAGI. After removal of 0 bases from V and 0 bases from J, the junction contained 2 bases not matched to a gene. The CDR3 runs 16 residues. CDR3 coding DNA: TGTGCCAGCAGTTACTCAAGCGGGGGCAGCACAGATACGCAGTATTTT. Translated: CASSYSSGGSTDTQYF.

The V and J genes are TRBV11-2 and TRBJ1-2, with D maybe TRBD1 (5 bases). The CDR3 sequence is 14 residues long. Trimming took 0 bases from V and 7 from J, leaving 12 bases between them. Germline lookup yields CDR1 SGHAT and CDR2 FQNNGV. The CDR3 bases are TGTGCCAGCAGCTTAGATTATAGGGGAGGTGGCTACACCTTC. Its protein product is CASSLDYRGGGYTF.

V is TRBV3-1 (or the pseudogene TRBV3-2) and J is TRBJ2-1, with no clear D. Germline lookup yields CDR1 LGHDT and CDR2 YNNKEL (reference sequence). The CDR3 has 11 amino acids. The ends were cut back, 3 bases at V and 7 bases at J, with 4 bases in the middle. As DNA, the CDR3 is TGTGCCAGCAGCCACGGGAATGAGCAGTTCTTC. Translated: CASSHGNEQFF.

This clone is a singleton in its sample. This CDR3 is also generated by other DNA sequences in the sample. The rearrangement joins TRBV6-2 or TRBV6-3 to TRBJ2-1; 15 nucleotides agree with TRBD2. This CDR3 contains 16 residues. The junction had 6 bases not matched to a gene; V was cut back by 2 bases and J by 10 bases. Germline-derived CDR1 and CDR2 are MNHEY and SVGEGT. CDR3: CASSYRTSGGAGEQFF. Here the CDR3 DNA reads TGTGCCAGCAGTTACCGGACTAGCGGGGGGGCGGGGGAGCAGTTCTTC.

J is TRBJ1-1 and V is TRBV6-5; 9 bases fit TRBD1. Germline CDR1 is MNHEY and CDR2 is SVGAGI. The CDR3 consists of 12 residues. With 8 bases clipped from V and 6 bases from J, the junction kept 4 bases outside the gene matches. CDR3 loop: CASVQGASEAFF. Here the CDR3 DNA reads TGTGCCAGCGTACAGGGGGCCTCTGAAGCTTTCTTT.

This clone was seen a single time. V is TRBV27 and J is TRBJ2-1, with TRBD2 matching over 9 bases. In germline, CDR1 is MNHEY, CDR2 SMNVEV (reference sequence). J was trimmed by 9 bases and V by 3 bases; bases with no gene match: 3. The CDR3 runs 13 residues. The CDR3 region has the DNA TGTGCCAGCAGTTTGATAGCGGGGGTTGAGCAGTTCTTC. Protein: CASSLIAGVEQFF.

The V call is TRBV6-1, the J call TRBJ2-1; D is possibly TRBD2 (6 bases). Trimming shortened V by 1 base and J by 10 bases, and 14 bases separated the two germline ends. The CDR3 sequence is 14 residues long. Germline V CDR1 and CDR2: MNHNS, SASEGT. For the CDR3, the DNA is TGTGCCAGCAGTGAAGATGGGCGGGGAAGGGAGCAGTTCTTC. It yields the protein CASSEDGRGREQFF.

The chain employs TRBV3-1 (or the pseudogene TRBV3-2) and TRBJ1-3; TRBD1 is a possible D gene (6 bases). V lost 2 bases, J lost 8 bases, and 10 bases lay in between. This CDR3 is built from 13 residues. CDR1 and CDR2 (germline): LGHDT, YNNKEL (reference sequence). CDR3: CASSQRGADTIYF. In nucleotides, the CDR3 is TGTGCCAGCAGCCAACGGGGGGCGGACACCATATATTTT.

The V call is TRBV30, the J call TRBJ1-5; D perhaps matches TRBD1 (6 bases). Germline CDR1 reads GTSNPN; CDR2 reads SVGIG (reference sequence). Trimming removed 1 base at V and 1 base at J, with 8 bases between. The CDR3 length is 14 residues. The CDR3 DNA follows: TGTGCCTGGAGTGAGGGGGAAAGCAATCAGCCCCAGCATTTT. This sequence encodes CAWSEGESNQPQHF.

This clone was found once. The chain employs TRBV5-1 and TRBJ1-1, with a possible D match to TRBD1 (6 bases). The germline V and J ends were trimmed by 4 bases and 4 bases, with 11 bases remaining between them. The CDR3 contains 13 residues. CDR1 and CDR2 (germline): SGHRS, YFSETQ. The CDR3 DNA follows: TGCGCCAGCAGCACAGGGTCGGGCACTGAAGCTTTCTTT. Residues: CASSTGSGTEAFF.

For this clone: The sample holds other DNA sequences that translate to the same CDR3. CDR3 sequence reads: CASSLVGTSYEQYF. The CDR3 DNA follows: TGCGCCAGCAGCTTGGTGGGGACTTCCTACGAGCAGTACTTC. This sequence joins TRBV5-1 and TRBJ2-7, with D maybe TRBD2 (6 bases). V gave up 0 bases and J gave up 1 base, with 8 bases separating them. This CDR3 spans 14 amino acids. CDR1 and CDR2 (germline): SGHRS, YFSETQ.